The 19 T cell receptor beta chains below all came from one sample that was sequenced in a study of T cell responses to AZD1222 COVID-19 vaccine. Using immunoSEQ multiplex PCR, the repertoire was profiled, and TCRdb retains in-frame clones only, with some absent. The table records under 200,000 clones, about nine tenths of them present only once. The sequenced sample was peripheral blood, obtained on day 0 of AZD1222 vaccination. The receptors come from an adult in good health.

This rearrangement joins TRBV5-6 to TRBJ2-1; D gene ambiguous. Trimming took off 1 base at V and 9 bases at J, with 11 bases between the two ends. From germline, CDR1 is SGHDT and CDR2 YYEEEE. This CDR3 spans 13 amino acids. The CDR3 is CASSLMGIFEQFF. CDR3 DNA sequence: TGTGCCAGCAGCTTGATGGGAATTTTTGAGCAGTTCTTC.

V is TRBV7-6 and J is TRBJ2-2; 8 bases are a match to TRBD1. The CDR3 contains 16 residues. Germline CDR1 and CDR2: SGHVS and FNYEAQ. Germline trimming cut 5 bases from V and 2 bases from J; bases unmatched to any gene: 7. The CDR3 loop reads CASSPRQGSNTGELFF. The CDR3 region has the DNA TGTGCCAGCAGCCCCCGACAGGGGAGTAACACCGGGGAGCTGTTTTTT. The full variable domain, completed using reference TRBV7-6 and TRBJ2-2, is GAGVSQSPRYKVTKRGQDVALRCDPISGHVSLYWYRQALGQGPEFLTYFNYEAQQDKSGLPNDRFSAERPEGSISTLTIQRTEQRDSAMYRCASSPRQGSNTGELFFGEGSRLTVL.

The rearrangement uses TRBV13 and TRBJ1-1, with D hard to call. The V gene lost 1 base and the J gene lost 1 base, with 4 bases spanning the gap. Germline CDR1 and CDR2: PRHDT and FYEKMQ (reference sequence). The CDR3 has 13 residues. Here the CDR3 DNA reads TGTGCCAGCAGCTTAGTTCGGAACACTGAAGCTTTCTTT. It is translated as CASSLVRNTEAFF. The full variable domain, rest sourced from reference TRBV13 and TRBJ1-1, is AAGVIQSPRHLIKEKRETATLKCYPIPRHDTVYWYQQGPGQDPQFLISFYEKMQSDKGSIPDRFSAQQFSDYHSELNMSSLELGDSALYFCASSLVRNTEAFFGQGTRLTVV.

This sequence joins TRBV7-8 and TRBJ2-7; D is ambiguous. V lost 4 bases to trimming and J lost 3 bases, with 13 bases between them. The CDR3 length is 14 residues. Germline V lookup: CDR1 SGHVS, CDR2 FQNEAQ. The CDR3 nucleotides are TGTGCCAGCAGCTCCGGACCCGCCCGCTACGAGCAGTACTTC. Its translation is CASSSGPARYEQYF.

The chain employs TRBV6-6 and TRBJ2-5; D call uncertain. CDR3 length: 11 residues. Germline V gene data show CDR1 as MNHNY and CDR2 as SVGAGI (reference sequence). Trimming cost V 6 bases and J 2 bases, with 4 bases left between them. Here the CDR3 DNA reads TGTGCCAGCAGCATGCAAGAGACCCAGTACTTC. It translates to CASSMQETQYF.

The rearrangement joins TRBV5-4 to TRBJ2-7; 7 bases line up with TRBD1. Trimming cost V 4 bases and J 2 bases; bases outside gene matches: 6. The germline V gene has CDR1 SGHNT and CDR2 YYREEE (reference sequence). The CDR3 consists of 14 residues. Here the CDR3 reads CASSPRDRPYEQYF. In DNA, the CDR3 is TGTGCCAGCAGCCCTAGGGACAGACCCTACGAGCAGTACTTC. The full variable domain, in which reference TRBV5-4 and TRBJ2-7 provide the parts outside the CDR3, is ETGVTQSPTHLIKTRGQQVTLRCSSQSGHNTVSWYQQALGQGPQFIFQYYREEENGRGNFPPRFSGLQFPNYSSELNVNALELDDSALYLCASSPRDRPYEQYFGPGTRLTVT.

This clone was seen once. This chain connects TRBV28 to TRBJ1-5; weak D call: TRBD1 (5 bases). The V gene's germline CDR1 is MDHEN and CDR2 SYDVKM. V was pared by 1 base and J by 2 bases, with 12 bases between. The CDR3 sequence is 16 residues long. CDR3 nucleotide sequence: TGTGCCAGCAGTTTATCGGGGGGGATTGGCAATCAGCCCCAGCATTTT. Its translation is CASSLSGGIGNQPQHF. Drawing the rest from reference TRBV28 and TRBJ1-5, the complete variable domain is DVKVTQSSRYLVKRTGEKVFLECVQDMDHENMFWYRQDPGLGLRLIYFSYDVKMKEKGDIPEGYSVSREKKERFSLILESASTNQTSMYLCASSLSGGIGNQPQHFGDGTRLSIL.

This chain joins TRBV6-1 and TRBJ1-5; D call uncertain. CDR3 size: 16 residues. Germline CDR1 reads MNHNS; CDR2 reads SASEGT. Trimming shortened V by 4 bases and J by 2 bases, and 15 bases separated the two germline ends. The CDR3 loop reads CASSAWALGGNQPQHF. The CDR3 nucleotides are TGTGCCAGCAGTGCGTGGGCCCTAGGAGGCAATCAGCCCCAGCATTTT.

The chain combines TRBV6-4 with TRBJ2-3; 8 bases are a match to TRBD2. V was clipped by 0 bases and J by 4 bases; unmatched bases: 6. CDR3 length: 16 residues. Germline-derived CDR1 and CDR2 are MRHNA and SNTAGT. The DNA of the CDR3 is TGTGCCAGCAGTGACTCGGCTAGCGGGTTTGCAGATACGCAGTATTTT. The encoded protein is CASSDSASGFADTQYF.

CDR3 coding DNA: TGTGCCAGCAGCTTGAGCCTACGGAACACTGAAGCTTTCTTT. Protein: CASSLSLRNTEAFF. The chain carries TRBV5-5 and TRBJ1-1; D is unclear. This CDR3 contains 14 residues. Looked up from germline, CDR1 is SGHKS and CDR2 is YYEKEE (reference sequence). The V end was cut by 1 base, the J end by 1 base, with 8 bases between.

This chain links TRBV7-2 with TRBJ2-4; D gene unclear. Germline lookup yields CDR1 SGHTA and CDR2 FQGNSA. The length of the CDR3 is 13 residues. Trimming pared 2 bases from V and 0 bases from J, leaving 2 bases between. The CDR3 sequence: CASSLSAKNIQYF. The DNA for the CDR3 is TGTGCCAGCAGCTTATCAGCCAAAAACATTCAGTACTTC.

V gene TRBV7-2 combines with J gene TRBJ1-1; 7 bases are a match to TRBD1. Germline V gene sequence: CDR1 SGHTA, CDR2 FQGNSA. This CDR3 has 15 amino acids. Trimming cost V 5 bases and J 1 base; bases outside gene matches: 7. CDR3 in amino acids: CASSRSTGANTEAFF. For the CDR3, the DNA is TGTGCCAGCAGCAGGAGTACAGGGGCGAACACTGAAGCTTTCTTT.

This chain links TRBV11-2 with TRBJ1-1, with D possibly matching TRBD1 (5 bases). Germline CDR1 reads SGHAT; CDR2 reads FQNNGV. CDR3 length equals 15 residues. Trimming took off 4 bases at V and 7 bases at J, with 19 bases between the two ends. DNA for the CDR3: TGTGCCAGCAGCTCTACAGGAGTCGCGGACATTGAAGCTTTCTTT. Its translation is CASSSTGVADIEAFF. The whole variable domain, filled in from reference TRBV11-2 and TRBJ1-1, reads EAGVAQSPRYKIIEKRQSVAFWCNPISGHATLYWYQQILGQGPKLLIQFQNNGVVDDSQLPKDRFSAERLKGVDSTLKIQPAKLEDSAVYLCASSSTGVADIEAFFGQGTRLTVV.

CDR3 in amino acids: CASSATAGTGGNQPQHF. The CDR3 DNA sequence: TGTGCCAGCAGCGCCACGGCCGGGACGGGGGGCAATCAGCCCCAGCATTTT. The chain combines TRBV9 with TRBJ1-5, with D tentatively TRBD1 (5 bases). Germline CDR1 reads SGDLS; CDR2 reads YYNGEE. This CDR3 spans 17 amino acids. Trimming removed 3 bases at V and 2 bases at J, with 18 bases between.

The chain links TRBV12-3 or TRBV12-4 to TRBJ2-7, with D perhaps TRBD1 or TRBD2 (5 bases each). This CDR3 has 13 residues. V was shortened by 6 bases and J by 2 bases, with 11 bases between the two germline ends. CDR3 sequence: CASSPGTTYEQYF. CDR3 DNA sequence: TGTGCCAGCAGCCCCGGGACCACCTACGAGCAGTACTTC.

The chain recombines TRBV7-6 with TRBJ2-4; possible D gene TRBD1, 5 bases. Looked up from germline, CDR1 is SGHVS and CDR2 is FNYEAQ. The CDR3 is 16 residues long. V lost 1 base and J 1 base, leaving 11 bases between the germline ends. CDR3 coding DNA: TGTGCCAGCAGCTTAGTATCAGGGATGGCCAAAAACATTCAGTACTTC. As protein: CASSLVSGMAKNIQYF.

CDR3: CASSKGTSAKGGNEQFF. The CDR3 DNA sequence: TGTGCCAGCTCAAAGGGGACTAGCGCTAAAGGGGGCAATGAGCAGTTCTTC. The V call is TRBV18, the J call TRBJ2-1, with 10 nucleotides matching TRBD2. Per germline, CDR1 KGHSH and CDR2 LQKENI. CDR3 length equals 17 residues. V gave up 5 bases and J gave up 6 bases; unmatched junction bases: 13.

In this sample, this clone turned up once. V gene TRBV19 combines with J gene TRBJ1-2, with a tentative D call TRBD1 (6 bases). In germline, CDR1 is LNHDA, CDR2 SQIVND (reference sequence). The CDR3 is made up of 12 amino acids. V dropped 7 bases and J dropped 4 bases, with 10 bases sitting between them. The DNA for the CDR3 is TGTGCCAGTATGGGGGACACCTATGGCTACACCTTC. Protein: CASMGDTYGYTF.

This chain links TRBV11-2 with TRBJ1-6, with TRBD1 as a possible D gene (5 bases). This CDR3 spans 18 amino acids. Germline CDR1 and CDR2: SGHAT and FQNNGV. Trimming pared 6 bases from V and 0 bases from J, leaving 18 bases between. The CDR3 loop is CASRDSSKGSSYNSPLHF. CDR3 DNA: TGTGCCAGCAGGGACTCCTCGAAGGGGAGCTCCTATAATTCACCCCTCCACTTT.